The 24 T cell receptor beta chains below come from one sample, sequenced in a study of shared clonotypes between healthy human individuals. Sequencing used immunoSEQ multiplex PCR; TCRdb keeps in-frame clones, though not all of them. The sample includes fewer than 550,000 clones, 60% to 80% of them seen just once. The specimen sequenced was PBMCs. The receptor set was obtained from a middle-aged woman in good health. Some clones in this sample may be carry-over from other donors' samples.

This chain connects TRBV2 to TRBJ2-7; D unresolved. Germline V CDR1 and CDR2: SNHLY, FYNNEI. V was shortened by 7 bases and J by 5 bases, with 21 bases between the two germline ends. This CDR3 comprises 15 residues. The CDR3 bases are TGTGCCAGCACGTTTGGGATCACCCGGACGAACGAGCAGTACTTC. Its translation: CASTFGITRTNEQYF.

J is TRBJ2-1 and V is TRBV7-3; no definite D call. This CDR3 comprises 16 residues. Per the germline V gene, CDR1 is SGHTA and CDR2 is FQGTGA. Trimming removed 1 base at V and 0 bases at J, with 10 bases between. The CDR3 DNA is TGTGCCAGCAGCTTAAATGGTGGGATCTCCTACAATGAGCAGTTCTTC. This encodes CASSLNGGISYNEQFF.

Regarding this clone: A far larger clone lies a single base away; this is likely a read error. Distinct nucleotide sequences in the sample also encode this CDR3. The V and J genes are TRBV30 and TRBJ2-1; the D gene is possibly TRBD2 (6 bases). There are 13 residues in the CDR3. V was shortened by 2 bases and J by 8 bases, with 13 bases between the two germline ends. The germline V gene has CDR1 GTSNPN and CDR2 SVGIG (reference sequence). CDR3 sequence: CAWSRTTLHEQFF. The CDR3 nucleotides are TGTGCCTGGAGTAGGACTACGTTACATGAGCAGTTCTTC.

The rearrangement links TRBV5-4 to TRBJ2-3, with unresolved D. The V gene's germline CDR1 is SGHNT and CDR2 YYREEE (reference sequence). The CDR3 totals 13 residues. Trimming cost V 1 base and J 6 bases, with 9 bases left between them. The CDR3 coding sequence is TGTGCCAGCAGCTTGACTGGCCGGGATACGCAGTATTTT. Residues: CASSLTGRDTQYF. Supplemented by reference TRBV5-4 and TRBJ2-3, the full variable domain reads ETGVTQSPTHLIKTRGQQVTLRCSSQSGHNTVSWYQQALGQGPQFIFQYYREEENGRGNFPPRFSGLQFPNYSSELNVNALELDDSALYLCASSLTGRDTQYFGPGTRLTVL.

V is TRBV9 and J is TRBJ2-1; the match to TRBD2 covers 7 bases. V dropped 5 bases and J dropped 4; count of bases not matched to a gene: 15. This CDR3 has 17 amino acids. Germline assignment: CDR1 SGDLS and CDR2 YYNGEE. The CDR3, as DNA: TGTGCCAGCAGTTACTCCGACGGACTAGGGGTTTACAATGAGCAGTTCTTC. Its protein is CASSYSDGLGVYNEQFF.

This clone was counted a few times. Other DNA sequences in this sample translate to the same CDR3. This chain connects TRBV27 to TRBJ1-5; D unresolved. The V and J ends lost 1 base and 2 bases respectively, with 6 bases between them. Germline CDR1 reads MNHEY; CDR2 reads SMNVEV (reference sequence). There are 14 residues in the CDR3. DNA of the CDR3: TGTGCCAGCAGTTTATTAGGCGGCAATCAGCCCCAGCATTTT. This sequence encodes CASSLLGGNQPQHF.

This chain joins TRBV19 and TRBJ1-5, with a possible D match to TRBD1 (6 bases). V was cut by 4 bases and J by 5 bases, with 15 bases left in between. The CDR3 is 15 residues long. Germline V gene sequence: CDR1 LNHDA, CDR2 SQIVND (reference sequence). CDR3 DNA: TGTGCCAGTAGTACCCAGACAGGATTTCATCAGCCCCAGCATTTT. It yields the protein CASSTQTGFHQPQHF.

Comment on this clone: The junction shows a germline mismatch at one end, possibly a read error. The rearrangement joins TRBV6-1 to TRBJ2-1; 9 nucleotides line up with TRBD2. The CDR3 covers 16 residues. CDR1 and CDR2 (germline): MNHNS, SASEGT. The CDR3 region has the DNA TGTGCCAGCGGTGATAGCGGGAGAGGATCCTACAATGAGCAGTTCTTC. This codes for CASGDSGRGSYNEQFF.

The chain is built from TRBV21-1 and TRBJ1-3. TRBV21-1 is an annotated pseudogene. The length of the CDR3 is 15 residues. The CDR3 DNA sequence: TGTGCCAGCAGAATACTACAACACGCACGAAACACCATATATTTT. Translation gives CASRILQHARNTIYF.

This clone has more than one count but fewer than ten. This chain connects TRBV5-1 to TRBJ2-5; perhaps D is TRBD1 or TRBD2 (5 bases each). The CDR3 totals 15 residues. Deletions cut 3 bases from V and 5 bases from J, with 17 bases between. Germline assignment: CDR1 SGHRS and CDR2 YFSETQ. The CDR3, as DNA: TGCGCCAGCAGCTGGGGGACCGCTTCTGGGGAGACCCAGTACTTC. This codes for CASSWGTASGETQYF.

J is TRBJ1-5 and V is TRBV6-6; perhaps TRBD1 as D (5 bases). V gave up 4 bases and J gave up 2 bases, with 9 bases separating them. The CDR3 is made up of 14 amino acids. Germline V gene data show CDR1 as MNHNY and CDR2 as SVGAGI (reference sequence). The CDR3: CASSWQGGNQPQHF. CDR3 bases: TGTGCCAGCAGTTGGCAGGGTGGCAATCAGCCCCAGCATTTT.

The chain has TRBV4-2 and TRBJ2-5; possibly TRBD1 for D (6 bases). The ends were cut back, 0 bases at V and 5 bases at J, with 7 bases in the middle. CDR1 and CDR2 from the germline V gene are LGHNA and YNFKEQ. The CDR3 runs 13 residues. The CDR3: CASSQDTGETQYF. Here the CDR3 DNA reads TGTGCCAGCAGCCAAGACACAGGGGAGACCCAGTACTTC.

The chain couples TRBV7-6 to TRBJ1-1; D might be TRBD1 (5 bases). Germline CDR1 SGHVS, CDR2 FNYEAQ. This CDR3 spans 14 amino acids. Trimming removed 1 base from V and 1 base from J, with 7 bases in between. CDR3 amino acids: CASSLVGANTEAFF. The CDR3 nucleotides are TGTGCCAGCAGCTTAGTAGGGGCGAACACTGAAGCTTTCTTT. The entire variable domain, with the rest obtained from reference TRBV7-6 and TRBJ1-1, is as follows: GAGVSQSPRYKVTKRGQDVALRCDPISGHVSLYWYRQALGQGPEFLTYFNYEAQQDKSGLPNDRFSAERPEGSISTLTIQRTEQRDSAMYRCASSLVGANTEAFFGQGTRLTVV.

This chain links TRBV5-4 with TRBJ1-4; tentatively, D is TRBD1 (6 bases). Trimming took off 1 base at V and 7 bases at J, with 8 bases between the two ends. The germline CDR1 and CDR2 sequences are SGHNT and YYREEE (reference sequence). The CDR3 has 13 residues. The CDR3 sequence: CASSLTGSEKLFF. The CDR3 DNA follows: TGTGCCAGCAGCTTGACAGGGAGTGAAAAACTGTTTTTT.

Here the CDR3 reads CAISEKGASSYEQYF. DNA of the CDR3: TGTGCCATCAGTGAGAAAGGGGCGAGCTCCTACGAGCAGTACTTC. The V gene is TRBV10-3, the J gene TRBJ2-7; a possible D gene is TRBD1 (5 bases). Germline assignment: CDR1 ENHRY and CDR2 SYGVKD. This CDR3 spans 15 amino acids. Trimming stripped 2 bases from V and 0 bases from J, with 11 bases between.

The V and J genes are TRBV4-1 and TRBJ2-1; 11 bases are shared with TRBD2. The CDR3 totals 15 residues. The germline V gene has CDR1 MGHRA and CDR2 YSYEKL. V lost 3 bases and J lost 3; bases outside the gene matches: 1. As DNA, the CDR3 is TGCGCCAGCAGCCACGGGACTAGCGGCTACAATGAGCAGTTCTTC. Translating it yields CASSHGTSGYNEQFF.

The rearrangement links TRBV9 to TRBJ2-7; TRBD2 matches 8 bases. There are 15 residues in the CDR3. In germline, CDR1 is SGDLS, CDR2 YYNGEE. V was pared by 3 bases and J by 5 bases, with 10 bases of the junction left unmatched. As DNA, the CDR3 is TGTGCCAGCAGCGCGGGGGCTAGCGGGTTCCACGAGCAGTACTTC. This sequence encodes CASSAGASGFHEQYF.

The chain recombines TRBV27 with TRBJ2-7; D is tentatively TRBD1 or TRBD2 (6 bases each). V lost 2 bases and J lost 3, with 14 bases in between. This CDR3 has 15 amino acids. The germline V gene encodes CDR1 MNHEY and CDR2 SMNVEV (reference sequence). CDR3 in DNA: TGTGCCAGCAGTTTAGAGGGGGGTCACAGCTACGAGCAGTACTTC. This translates into CASSLEGGHSYEQYF.

The rearrangement joins TRBV30 to TRBJ2-4; 16 bases are a match to TRBD2. V lost 3 bases to trimming and J lost 10 bases; unmatched junction nucleotides: 6. This CDR3 spans 15 amino acids. Germline assignment: CDR1 GTSNPN and CDR2 SVGIG (reference sequence). The CDR3 bases are TGTGCCTGGAGCACGGGACTAGCGGGAGGGAGGATTCAGTACTTC. Translation gives CAWSTGLAGGRIQYF.

The chain uses TRBV11-2 and TRBJ1-3, with D possibly matching TRBD1 (5 bases). V lost 0 bases to trimming and J lost 1 base, with 16 bases between them. The CDR3 consists of 18 residues. Germline-derived CDR1 and CDR2 are SGHAT and FQNNGV. CDR3 bases: TGTGCCAGCAGCTTAGAATCGCCCCGCCGGGGGTCTGGAAACACCATATATTTT. The encoded protein is CASSLESPRRGSGNTIYF.

The chain recombines TRBV5-4 with TRBJ1-1; a weak D match, TRBD1 (6 bases). This CDR3 has 16 residues. The V gene's germline CDR1 is SGHNT and CDR2 YYREEE (reference sequence). Trimming pared 4 bases from V and 4 bases from J, leaving 20 bases between. CDR3 in DNA: TGTGCCAGCAGCCCGGACCTCGGCGGCAGGGGCACTGAAGCTTTCTTT. Its protein is CASSPDLGGRGTEAFF.

This sequence joins TRBV7-2 and TRBJ2-7, with 7 positions matching TRBD1. Germline trimming cut 1 base from V and 2 bases from J; bases unmatched to any gene: 2. Germline values: CDR1 SGHTA, CDR2 FQGNSA. This CDR3 spans 14 amino acids. The CDR3 nucleotides are TGTGCCAGCAGCTTAGGGGGACAGCCCTACGAGCAGTACTTC. Translation gives CASSLGGQPYEQYF.

J is TRBJ2-3 and V is TRBV6-1; 12 nucleotides align to TRBD2. This CDR3 region has 14 residues. Germline values: CDR1 MNHNS, CDR2 SASEGT. J lost 4 bases, V lost 6 bases, and 2 bases had no gene match. CDR3 protein: CASRLAGGPDTQYF. CDR3 coding DNA: TGTGCCAGCAGACTAGCGGGAGGTCCAGATACGCAGTATTTT.

This chain connects TRBV12-5 to TRBJ2-2; D gene ambiguous. The length of the CDR3 is 13 residues. The V end was cut by 3 bases, the J end by 8 bases, with 10 bases between. CDR1 and CDR2 (germline): LGHNT, FRNRAP. CDR3 coding DNA: TGTGCTAGTGGTTTAGATCAAAAAGGGGAGCTGTTTTTT. Its protein is CASGLDQKGELFF.